The next 11 T cell receptor beta chains were all read from a single sample in a study of siplizumab effects on memory and regulatory T cells. Profiled with immunoSEQ multiplex PCR; TCRdb holds only in-frame clones, not every one. The sample includes some 110,000 clones, more than 85% of them seen just once. The material sequenced was Tregs sorted from blood. The receptor source for this set is a human donor in good health.

The chain combines TRBV30 with TRBJ1-2; 9 nucleotides agree with TRBD1. The J segment lost 4 bases and the V segment lost 3 bases, leaving 9 bases of the junction unmatched. The CDR3 sequence is 15 residues long. CDR1 GTSNPN and CDR2 SVGIG come from the germline V gene (reference sequence). CDR3 amino acids: CAWSVGTGRIYGYTF. CDR3 DNA sequence: TGTGCCTGGAGCGTGGGGACAGGGAGGATCTATGGCTACACCTTC.

The J gene is TRBJ1-6, the V gene TRBV28, with 8 bases lining up with TRBD1. The V segment lost 5 bases and the J segment 7 bases; nucleotides outside the gene matches: 10. Germline CDR1 MDHEN, CDR2 SYDVKM. This CDR3 is 16 amino acids long. DNA of the CDR3: TGTGCCAGCAGTCCCTGGACAGGGTTTAAAAATTCACCCCTCCACTTT. Residues: CASSPWTGFKNSPLHF.

This chain links TRBV15 with TRBJ2-2; tentatively, D is TRBD1 (5 bases). This CDR3 region has 16 residues. Germline V gene lookup returns CDR1 LNHNV and CDR2 YYDKDF (reference sequence). V lost 5 bases to trimming and J lost 11 bases, with 24 bases between them. CDR3 coding DNA: TGTGCCACCAGCCCCCAGGGCAGGCACAACCAAATAGAGCTGTTTTTT. As protein: CATSPQGRHNQIELFF.

The chain has TRBV5-1 and TRBJ1-4; 8 bases are a match to TRBD1. V shed 3 bases, J shed 8 bases, and the junction held 6 bases outside the gene matches. Looked up from germline, CDR1 is SGHRS and CDR2 is YFSETQ. This CDR3 spans 14 amino acids. CDR3 protein: CASSWTGFGEKLFF. In DNA, the CDR3 is TGCGCCAGCAGCTGGACAGGGTTCGGCGAAAAACTGTTTTTT.

The chain links TRBV2 to TRBJ2-1; 8 bases agree with TRBD2. Germline V lookup: CDR1 SNHLY, CDR2 FYNNEI. V lost 1 base, J lost 0 bases, and 5 bases stayed unmatched. There are 17 residues in the CDR3. The CDR3 reads CASSEVGGGSSYNEQFF. The CDR3 DNA reads as TGTGCCAGCAGTGAAGTGGGCGGGGGGAGCTCCTACAATGAGCAGTTCTTC.

This clone is a singleton in its sample. The V gene is TRBV6-6, the J gene TRBJ2-2, with TRBD1 identical over 8 bases. The V and J ends lost 5 bases and 2 bases, in that order; junction bases with no gene match: 7. The CDR3 is 16 residues long. Germline-derived CDR1 and CDR2 are MNHNY and SVGAGI (reference sequence). DNA of the CDR3: TGTGCCAGCAGTCGCCCCAGGGGGCTTAACACCGGGGAGCTGTTTTTT. Translation gives CASSRPRGLNTGELFF.

The chain combines TRBV7-9 with TRBJ2-3; D remains unclear. This CDR3 comprises 14 residues. Germline V lookup: CDR1 SEHNR, CDR2 FQNEAQ (reference sequence). Trimming left V 5 bases short and J 0 bases short, with 9 bases between. The CDR3 protein is CASSLGLSTDTQYF. The CDR3 DNA reads TGTGCCAGCAGCCTGGGCTTAAGCACAGATACGCAGTATTTT. The full variable domain, its missing parts supplied by reference TRBV7-9 and TRBJ2-3, is DTGVSQNPRHKITKRGQNVTFRCDPISEHNRLYWYRQTLGQGPEFLTYFQNEAQLEKSRLLSDRFSAERPKGSFSTLEIQRTEQGDSAMYLCASSLGLSTDTQYFGPGTRLTVL.

J is TRBJ1-1 and V is TRBV5-1, with TRBD1 as a possible D gene (5 bases). CDR3 size: 14 residues. Per the germline V gene, CDR1 is SGHRS and CDR2 is YFSETQ. V was clipped by 2 bases and J by 4 bases, with 12 bases between them. CDR3 nucleotide sequence: TGCGCCAGCAGCTTCGGATCGGGGGGCACTGAAGCTTTCTTT. Its protein is CASSFGSGGTEAFF.

The J gene is TRBJ2-7, the V gene TRBV5-1; 12 bases are shared with TRBD2. CDR1 is SGHRS and CDR2 is YFSETQ in the germline V gene. This CDR3 spans 14 amino acids. Losses at the gene ends were 0 bases for V and 6 bases for J; bases not matched to a gene: 1. CDR3 in DNA: TGCGCCAGCAGCTTGGGACTAGCGGGAGTCGAGCAGTACTTC. It encodes CASSLGLAGVEQYF.

CDR3 in amino acids: CASTLWAGSGLGTQYF. The CDR3 DNA reads as TGTGCCAGCACCCTCTGGGCGGGATCGGGTTTGGGGACGCAGTATTTT. The chain recombines TRBV27 with TRBJ2-3, with D perhaps TRBD2 (6 bases). The germline V and J ends were trimmed by 7 bases and 9 bases, with 26 bases remaining between them. Germline V CDR1 and CDR2: MNHEY, SMNVEV (reference sequence). CDR3 length equals 16 residues.

This chain connects TRBV29-1 to TRBJ1-5, with TRBD1 as a possible D gene (5 bases). This CDR3 is built from 13 residues. Germline CDR1 and CDR2: SQVTM and ANQGSEA. Trimming pared 1 base from V and 4 bases from J, leaving 8 bases between. Here the CDR3 reads CSVEGQPNQPQHF. The CDR3 coding sequence is TGCAGCGTTGAAGGACAGCCAAATCAGCCCCAGCATTTT.